This TCR beta chain stems from a study of cytomegalovirus exposure and HLA in healthy donors. Whole-study results and caveats: Reports indicated that the classifier achieved high specificity and sensitivity in diagnosing cytomegalovirus status. Highly shared variants forming one cluster were likely a sequencing artifact. Common viral pathogens were later found to be apparently linked to several of the most significant clusters.

This clone showed up just once. Its antigen remains unidentified. V lost 1 base to trimming and J lost 4 bases, with 11 bases between them. CDR3 length: 14 residues. Germline V gene sequence: CDR1 SGDLS, CDR2 YYNGEE. Nominally healthy donors were sampled, though unrecorded immune exposures were likely. PCR employed 60 Vbeta and 13 Jbeta primers. Clones were read by immunoSEQ multiplex PCR, and TCRdb kept only the in-frame ones, dropping some. The sample records 85,000 to 120,000 clones, roughly 80% being singletons. The gene calls are TRBV9 and TRBJ2-5; tentatively, D is TRBD2 (6 bases). The sequencing sample was made of PBMCs. The clonotype comes from a man aged 45 to 65 in good health and CMV-seronegative. The CDR3 bases are TGTGCCAGCAGCGTACAGGTGGAGGGAGAGACCCAGTACTTC. Translating it yields CASSVQVEGETQYF.